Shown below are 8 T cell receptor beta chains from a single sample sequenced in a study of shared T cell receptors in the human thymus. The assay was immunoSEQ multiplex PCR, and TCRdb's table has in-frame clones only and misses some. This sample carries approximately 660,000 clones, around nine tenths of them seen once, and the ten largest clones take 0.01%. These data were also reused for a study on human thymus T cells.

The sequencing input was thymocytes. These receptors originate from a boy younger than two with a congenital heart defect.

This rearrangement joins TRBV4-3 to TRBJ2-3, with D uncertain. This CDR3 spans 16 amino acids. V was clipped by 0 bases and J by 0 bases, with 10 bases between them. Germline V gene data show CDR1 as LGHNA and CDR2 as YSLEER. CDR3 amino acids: CASSQDPTSSTDTQYF. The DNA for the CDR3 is TGCGCCAGCAGCCAAGATCCTACTTCCAGCACAGATACGCAGTATTTT.

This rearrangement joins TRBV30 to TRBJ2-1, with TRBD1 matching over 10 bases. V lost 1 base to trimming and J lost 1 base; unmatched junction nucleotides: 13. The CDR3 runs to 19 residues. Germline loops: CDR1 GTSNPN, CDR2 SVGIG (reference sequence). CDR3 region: CAWSARGTGVTRSYNEQFF. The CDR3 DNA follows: TGTGCCTGGAGTGCCCGAGGGACAGGGGTGACTCGGTCCTACAATGAGCAGTTCTTC. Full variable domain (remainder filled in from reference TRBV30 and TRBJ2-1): SQTIHQWPATLVQPVGSPLSLECTVEGTSNPNLYWYRQAAGRGLQLLFYSVGIGQISSEVPQNLSASRPQDRQFILSSKKLLLSDSGFYLCAWSARGTGVTRSYNEQFFGPGTRLTVL.

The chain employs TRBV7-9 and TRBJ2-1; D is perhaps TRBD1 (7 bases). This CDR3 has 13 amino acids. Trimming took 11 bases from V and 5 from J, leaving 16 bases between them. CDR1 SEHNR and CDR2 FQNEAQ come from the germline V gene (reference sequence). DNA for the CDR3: TGTGCCGGCGGGACAGAACTCAACAATGAGCAGTTCTTC. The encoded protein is CAGGTELNNEQFF. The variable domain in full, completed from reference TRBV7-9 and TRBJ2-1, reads DTGVSQNPRHKITKRGQNVTFRCDPISEHNRLYWYRQTLGQGPEFLTYFQNEAQLEKSRLLSDRFSAERPKGSFSTLEIQRTEQGDSAMYLCAGGTELNNEQFFGPGTRLTVL.

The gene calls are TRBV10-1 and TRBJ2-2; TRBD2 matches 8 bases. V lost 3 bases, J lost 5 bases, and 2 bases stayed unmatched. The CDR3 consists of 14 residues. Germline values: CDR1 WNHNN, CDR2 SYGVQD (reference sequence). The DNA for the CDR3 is TGCGCCAGCAGTGAAGCGGGAGTTACCGGGGAGCTGTTTTTT. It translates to CASSEAGVTGELFF.

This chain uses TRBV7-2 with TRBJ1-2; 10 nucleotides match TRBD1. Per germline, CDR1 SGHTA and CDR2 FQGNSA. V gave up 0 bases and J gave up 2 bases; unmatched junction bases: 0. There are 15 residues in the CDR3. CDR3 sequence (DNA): TGTGCCAGCAGCTTAGCGGGACAGGGGAACTATGGCTACACCTTC. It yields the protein CASSLAGQGNYGYTF. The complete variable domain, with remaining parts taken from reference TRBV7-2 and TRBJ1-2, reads GAGVSQSPSNKVTEKGKDVELRCDPISGHTALYWYRQSLGQGLEFLIYFQGNSAPDKSGLPSDRFSAERTGGSVSTLTIQRTQQEDSAVYLCASSLAGQGNYGYTFGSGTRLTVV.

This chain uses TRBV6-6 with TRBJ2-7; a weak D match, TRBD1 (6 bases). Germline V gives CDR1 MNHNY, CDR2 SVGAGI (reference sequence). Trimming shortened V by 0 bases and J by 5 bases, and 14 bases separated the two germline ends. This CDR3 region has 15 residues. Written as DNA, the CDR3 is TGTGCCAGCAGTTACTCGGGGAACAGGGACCACGAGCAGTACTTC. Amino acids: CASSYSGNRDHEQYF.

CDR3 nucleotides: TGTGCCAGCAGCCAAGATTCCCCGACAGCCCCCTTGGCCTACGAGCAGTACTTC. Its protein is CASSQDSPTAPLAYEQYF. The V gene is TRBV14, the J gene TRBJ2-5; D perhaps matches TRBD1 (5 bases). TRBJ2-7 matches the DNA end more closely, so the J call is doubtful. Looked up from germline, CDR1 is SGHDN and CDR2 is FVKESK. The CDR3 contains 18 residues.

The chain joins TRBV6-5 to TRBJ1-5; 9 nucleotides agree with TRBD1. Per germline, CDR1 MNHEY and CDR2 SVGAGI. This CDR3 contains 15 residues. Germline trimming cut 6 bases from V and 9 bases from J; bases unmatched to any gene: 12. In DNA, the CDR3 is TGTGCCAGCAGCGCGGGACAGGGAGGTACCGGGCCCCAGCATTTT. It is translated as CASSAGQGGTGPQHF.